The clone carrying this TCR beta chain was detected only once. This entry belongs to a study of CD8 T cells in Susac syndrome. The ends were cut back, 2 bases at V and 4 bases at J, with 11 bases in the middle. The germline V gene encodes CDR1 GTSNPN and CDR2 SVGIG (reference sequence). This CDR3 contains 14 residues. Isolation of CD8+ and CD4+ T cells was performed negatively, whereas enrichment of TEMRA cells was done by FACS. RNA totalling roughly 0.5 to 1 ug underwent reverse transcription with random hexamers. Amplification of the TCR beta CDR3 was carried out by immunoSEQ multiplex PCR, which spanned a total of 54 Vbeta and 13 Jbeta segments. TCRdb passed the immunoSEQ multiplex PCR reads through MiXCR, listing each CDR3 protein once. Here the sample spans about 200,000 distinct CDR3 sequences, 90% to 95% being singletons.

The sample consisted of CD4+ T cells from PBMCs. The sequence derives from a human donor with multiple sclerosis. The V call is TRBV30, the J call TRBJ2-2, with D possibly TRBD2 on 5 matching bases. Here the CDR3 DNA reads TGTGCCTGGAGTTTGGCGGGCAGCACCGGGGAGCTGTTTTTT. Encoded protein: CAWSLAGSTGELFF.